This T cell receptor (beta chain) was sequenced in a study of OX40 agonist ivuxolimab in advanced cancers. This clone was detected a few times. V was shortened by 2 bases and J by 1 base, with 11 bases between the two germline ends. CDR1 is SEHNR and CDR2 is FQNEAQ in the germline V gene (reference sequence). CDR3 size: 15 residues. The protocol was immunoSEQ multiplex PCR, while the TCRdb copy is restricted to in-frame clones and leaves out a portion. This table has 50,000 or so clones, 65% to 90% appearing once. V and J are TRBV7-9 and TRBJ1-1, with D unresolved. This material consisted of CD4+ or CD8+ T cells sorted from blood, taken in a trial of the OX40 agonist ivuxolimab. The sequence derives from an adult with an advanced solid tumor such as melanoma, head and neck, liver or kidney cancer. Here the CDR3 reads CASSLHGTGNTEAFF. CDR3 sequence (DNA): TGTGCCAGCAGCTTACACGGCACCGGGAACACTGAAGCTTTCTTT.